The 26 T cell receptor beta chains given below trace back to one sample, sequenced in a study of cytomegalovirus exposure and HLA in healthy donors. PCR amplification relied on 60 Vbeta primers (plus 13 Jbeta primers). Here immunoSEQ multiplex PCR was the method, and the copy in TCRdb shows in-frame clones only, minus some. Here the sample spans 150,000 to 200,000 clones, about 75% being singletons. Sequenced sample: PBMCs. These receptors all stem from a male donor in good health and CMV-seropositive.

This clone was found once. The gene calls are TRBV6-4 and TRBJ1-5, with D possibly matching TRBD1 (6 bases). Trimming took off 8 bases at V and 7 bases at J, with 15 bases between the two ends. The germline V gene has CDR1 MRHNA and CDR2 SNTAGT. This CDR3 spans 13 amino acids. The CDR3 is CASLQGWGQPQHF. The CDR3 DNA reads TGTGCCAGCTTACAGGGATGGGGCCAGCCCCAGCATTTT.

V usage is TRBV7-9 and J usage is TRBJ1-1; TRBD1 matches 9 bases. V shed 3 bases and J 0 bases; nucleotides not matched to a gene: 2. The CDR3 is 15 amino acids. The V gene's germline CDR1 is SEHNR and CDR2 FQNEAQ (reference sequence). The CDR3 spells CASSFGQGLNTEAFF. The CDR3 DNA sequence: TGTGCCAGCAGCTTTGGACAGGGGCTGAACACTGAAGCTTTCTTT.

The chain employs TRBV5-4 and TRBJ2-5, with 8 nucleotides matching TRBD2. CDR1 SGHNT and CDR2 YYREEE come from the germline V gene (reference sequence). With V trimmed by 4 bases and J by 2 bases, 7 bases remained unmatched. The CDR3 consists of 15 residues. CDR3 in DNA: TGTGCCAGCAGCCCCCGGGGGGGGGCACAAGAGACCCAGTACTTC. Residues: CASSPRGGAQETQYF.

As regards this clone: This sample also contains other DNA sequences that code for the same CDR3. This rearrangement joins TRBV5-6 to TRBJ2-5; maybe TRBD2 (6 bases). The germline V gene encodes CDR1 SGHDT and CDR2 YYEEEE. V was trimmed by 4 bases and J by 1 base, leaving 11 bases between them. The CDR3 runs to 14 residues. The CDR3 spells CASSPGTVQETQYF. CDR3 nucleotides: TGTGCCAGCAGCCCTGGGACTGTCCAAGAGACCCAGTACTTC.

This clone was seen a few times. The genes are TRBV5-1 and TRBJ1-1, with TRBD1 identical over 9 bases. This CDR3 contains 14 residues. With 4 bases clipped from V and 5 bases from J, the junction kept 6 bases outside the gene matches. Germline V gene data show CDR1 as SGHRS and CDR2 as YFSETQ. The CDR3 is CASSPQGARTEAFF. The CDR3 nucleotides are TGCGCCAGCAGCCCACAGGGGGCGCGGACTGAAGCTTTCTTT.

The V gene is TRBV2, the J gene TRBJ2-1, with 10 bases lining up with TRBD1. Germline CDR1 and CDR2: SNHLY and FYNNEI. Germline trimming cut 8 bases from V and 6 bases from J; bases unmatched to any gene: 7. CDR3 size: 14 residues. CDR3 sequence (DNA): TGTGCCAGCTTCCGGGACAGGGGATTCAATGAGCAGTTCTTC. Translating it yields CASFRDRGFNEQFF. Full variable domain (rest looked up from reference TRBV2 and TRBJ2-1): EPEVTQTPSHQVTQMGQEVILRCVPISNHLYFYWYRQILGQKVEFLVSFYNNEISEKSEIFDDQFSVERPDGSNFTLKIRSTKLEDSAMYFCASFRDRGFNEQFFGPGTRLTVL.

In DNA form, the CDR3 reads TGTGCCAGCAGCGTCCGACTAGCGGGGGCCGGGGAGCTGTTTTTT. Its translation: CASSVRLAGAGELFF. This sequence joins TRBV9 and TRBJ2-2, with 12 positions matching TRBD2. This CDR3 spans 15 amino acids. In germline, CDR1 is SGDLS, CDR2 YYNGEE. Germline trimming cut 2 bases from V and 6 bases from J; bases unmatched to any gene: 2.

The sample holds a few counts of this clone. The chain links TRBV9 to TRBJ2-1, with 8 positions matching TRBD2. Looked up from germline, CDR1 is SGDLS and CDR2 is YYNGEE. V was pared by 2 bases and J by 8 bases, with 15 bases of the junction left unmatched. This CDR3 is built from 17 residues. The CDR3 DNA follows: TGTGCCAGCAGCGTGTTCAGCGGGGGCCTTCAGAGCGATGAGCAGTTCTTC. Translated: CASSVFSGGLQSDEQFF.

The chain carries TRBV30 and TRBJ1-2; D possibly corresponds to TRBD1 (6 bases). Trimming shortened V by 2 bases and J by 1 base, and 14 bases separated the two germline ends. The CDR3 consists of 15 residues. Germline V lookup: CDR1 GTSNPN, CDR2 SVGIG (reference sequence). The CDR3 spells CAWSTYRDYNYGYTF. CDR3 DNA: TGTGCCTGGAGTACCTACAGGGATTATAACTATGGCTACACCTTC.

The chain couples TRBV19 to TRBJ1-5; D unclear. The CDR3 loop spans 12 amino acids. The V gene's germline CDR1 is LNHDA and CDR2 SQIVND (reference sequence). Between the trimmed V and J ends, which lost 5 bases and 5 bases, there was a span of 7 bases. This chain's CDR3 is CASSGAYQPQHF. As DNA, the CDR3 is TGTGCCAGTAGTGGTGCGTATCAGCCCCAGCATTTT. Together with reference TRBV19 and TRBJ1-5, the CDR3 gives the full variable domain: DGGITQSPKYLFRKEGQNVTLSCEQNLNHDAMYWYRQDPGQGLRLIYYSQIVNDFQKGDIAEGYSVSREKKESFPLTVTSAQKNPTAFYLCASSGAYQPQHFGDGTRLSIL.

The rearrangement links TRBV7-8 to TRBJ2-7, with D unclear. The CDR3 is 14 residues long. The V gene's germline CDR1 is SGHVS and CDR2 FQNEAQ. Between the trimmed V and J ends, which lost 4 bases and 3 bases, there was a span of 13 bases. The CDR3 loop is CASSSDHLVYEQYF. For the CDR3, the DNA is TGTGCCAGCAGCTCCGATCACCTAGTCTACGAGCAGTACTTC. Together with reference TRBV7-8 and TRBJ2-7, the CDR3 gives the full variable domain: GAGVSQSPRYKVAKRGQDVALRCDPISGHVSLFWYQQALGQGPEFLTYFQNEAQLDKSGLPSDRFFAERPEGSVSTLKIQRTQQEDSAVYLCASSSDHLVYEQYFGPGTRLTVT.

The chain is built from TRBV6-6 and TRBJ2-7; TRBD1 aligns across 9 bases. The V and J ends lost 8 bases and 3 bases, in that order; junction bases with no gene match: 5. CDR3 length: 13 residues. The germline CDR1 and CDR2 sequences are MNHNY and SVGAGI (reference sequence). Here the CDR3 reads CASRTGASYEQYF. CDR3 nucleotides: TGTGCCAGCCGGACAGGGGCGAGCTACGAGCAGTACTTC.

The CDR3 loop is CASIPLRGGSGANVLTF. The CDR3 DNA sequence: TGTGCCAGCATTCCCCTTAGGGGGGGCTCTGGGGCCAACGTCCTGACTTTC. J is TRBJ2-6 and V is TRBV2; possibly TRBD2 for D (7 bases). The CDR3 runs to 17 residues. The germline V gene encodes CDR1 SNHLY and CDR2 FYNNEI. V lost 7 bases and J 0 bases, leaving 16 bases between the germline ends.

The chain has TRBV5-1 and TRBJ2-3; maybe TRBD2 (6 bases). V gave up 0 bases and J gave up 0 bases, with 11 bases separating them. The CDR3 has 16 residues. In germline, CDR1 is SGHRS, CDR2 YFSETQ. The CDR3 region has the DNA TGCGCCAGCAGCTTGGCCGGGGGTGATAGCACAGATACGCAGTATTTT. Its translation: CASSLAGGDSTDTQYF.

As regards this clone: The same CDR3 is also encoded by other DNA sequences in this sample. This sequence joins TRBV11-2 and TRBJ1-1; perhaps TRBD1 as D (6 bases). The germline gives CDR1 SGHAT, CDR2 FQNNGV. The CDR3 consists of 14 residues. Trimming pared 3 bases from V and 2 bases from J, leaving 10 bases between. Written as DNA, the CDR3 is TGTGCCAGCAGCTTTGGACAGTCAAACACTGAAGCTTTCTTT. Translated, it gives CASSFGQSNTEAFF.

The chain is built from TRBV9 and TRBJ1-2; D gene uncertain. The CDR3 spans 11 residues. From germline, CDR1 is SGDLS and CDR2 YYNGEE. Trimming stripped 4 bases from V and 4 bases from J, with 5 bases between. CDR3 coding DNA: TGTGCCAGCAGCTCTTCCTATGGCTACACCTTC. It specifies CASSSSYGYTF.

The chain is built from TRBV9 and TRBJ2-2; D perhaps matches TRBD2 (5 bases). CDR3 length equals 14 residues. V was trimmed by 5 bases and J by 4 bases, leaving 12 bases between them. The germline V gene has CDR1 SGDLS and CDR2 YYNGEE. CDR3 nucleotides: TGTGCCAGCAGGTCCAGCGGATCCACCGGGGAGCTGTTTTTT. It translates to CASRSSGSTGELFF.

V and J are TRBV7-6 and TRBJ1-2; weak D call: TRBD1 (5 bases). The ends were cut back, 5 bases at V and 1 base at J, with 11 bases in the middle. There are 14 residues in the CDR3. Germline V gene sequence: CDR1 SGHVS, CDR2 FNYEAQ. The CDR3 sequence is CASSPGGVNYGYTF. CDR3 sequence (DNA): TGTGCCAGCAGCCCCGGGGGTGTTAACTATGGCTACACCTTC.

This clone was picked up one time. This sequence joins TRBV5-1 and TRBJ2-2, with TRBD2 matching 10 bases. V gave up 3 bases and J gave up 6 bases; unmatched junction bases: 5. CDR3 length: 15 amino acids. Germline values: CDR1 SGHRS, CDR2 YFSETQ. The CDR3 nucleotides are TGCGCCAGCAGCTGGAGCGGGGGGGCCGCCGGGGAGCTGTTTTTT. It translates to CASSWSGGAAGELFF.

The CDR3 sequence is CASSNPTGDGYTF. CDR3 DNA sequence: TGCGCCAGCAGCAACCCGACAGGGGATGGCTACACCTTC. This chain links TRBV5-1 with TRBJ1-2; the match to TRBD1 covers 8 bases. The CDR3 has 13 amino acids. V was pared by 4 bases and J by 6 bases, with 5 bases of the junction left unmatched. Germline V gene data show CDR1 as SGHRS and CDR2 as YFSETQ.

This clone has just one count. The CDR3 coding sequence is TGTGCCTGGAGTTCGACAGGGGGCGCAGAGATTTCCTATGGCTACACCTTC. Protein sequence: CAWSSTGGAEISYGYTF. The chain couples TRBV30 to TRBJ1-2; 10 bases agree with TRBD1. Germline values: CDR1 GTSNPN, CDR2 SVGIG (reference sequence). Trimming cost V 2 bases and J 4 bases; bases outside gene matches: 13. The length of the CDR3 is 17 residues.

This chain links TRBV11-3 with TRBJ2-1; D might be TRBD2 (7 bases). The V end lost 6 bases, the J end lost 9 bases, and 18 bases lay between the germline ends. The V gene's germline CDR1 is SGHNT and CDR2 YENEEA. The CDR3 extends over 14 amino acids. The CDR3 DNA sequence: TGTGCCAGCAGGCGAGGGGGGGCGGAAGGTGAGCAGTTCTTC. Translating gives CASRRGGAEGEQFF. Using reference TRBV11-3 and TRBJ2-1 for the parts outside the CDR3, the full variable domain is EAGVVQSPRYKIIEKKQPVAFWCNPISGHNTLYWYLQNLGQGPELLIRYENEEAVDDSQLPKDRFSAERLKGVDSTLKIQPAELGDSAVYLCASRRGGAEGEQFFGPGTRLTVL.

This clone was counted only a few times. The chain is built from TRBV5-5 and TRBJ2-7; 8 nucleotides match TRBD1. The CDR3 loop spans 14 amino acids. Germline CDR1 reads SGHKS; CDR2 reads YYEKEE (reference sequence). The V segment lost 4 bases and the J segment 3 bases; nucleotides outside the gene matches: 6. Written as DNA, the CDR3 is TGTGCCAGCAGCCCCGGGACAGGCAACTACGAGCAGTACTTC. The encoded protein is CASSPGTGNYEQYF.

The chain couples TRBV2 to TRBJ2-7; no clear D. Trimming left V 4 bases short and J 2 bases short, with 12 bases between. The CDR3 spans 14 residues. Per the germline V gene, CDR1 is SNHLY and CDR2 is FYNNEI. The DNA of the CDR3 is TGTGCCAGCAGTGTTCGGGTTTTCCCCTACGAGCAGTACTTC. Translating gives CASSVRVFPYEQYF.

Concerning this clone: Other DNA sequences in this specimen translate into the identical CDR3. The V gene is TRBV6-5, the J gene TRBJ1-5; D not resolved. Per the germline V gene, CDR1 is MNHEY and CDR2 is SVGAGI. V dropped 6 bases and J dropped 2 bases, with 8 bases sitting between them. The CDR3 is 13 amino acids. CDR3 amino acids: CASSRGGNQPQHF. CDR3 DNA: TGTGCCAGCAGCCGGGGTGGCAATCAGCCCCAGCATTTT.

V usage is TRBV9 and J usage is TRBJ2-3; 11 bases fit TRBD2. The germline CDR1 and CDR2 sequences are SGDLS and YYNGEE. The CDR3 length is 16 residues. J was trimmed by 4 bases and V by 3 bases; bases with no gene match: 7. CDR3 sequence reads: CASSANPGLAADTQYF. The CDR3 bases are TGTGCCAGCAGCGCCAACCCGGGACTAGCGGCAGATACGCAGTATTTT.